The TCR beta chain described here comes from a study of blood T cell repertoires in COVID-19. Background on the study: Whether acute or convalescent, the COVID-19 samples came from the United States, Italy and Spain. T cells, B-cell-depleted T cells, or PBMCs supplied cDNA or gDNA.

Original handling: Quantification of nucleated cells was approximated via reference gene primer amplification. Assay: immunoSEQ multiplex PCR; the TCRdb copy retains only in-frame clones and omits some. V and J calls and clone size come straight from that table; D and trimming were deduced from the DNA. The sample gives under 200,000 clones, approximately 84% of which show up once; roughly 8.3% is in the top ten. While infection was still active, Seattle patients were enrolled and then followed longitudinally. The clonotype comes from a woman aged 60-75 years with COVID-19, enrolled during active disease. The source material was peripheral blood.

The CDR3 spells CASSLGTEGALEKLFF. For the CDR3, the DNA is TGCGCCAGCAGCTTGGGGACAGAGGGGGCCCTTGAAAAACTGTTTTTT. The chain carries TRBV5-1 and TRBJ1-4; 7 bases agree with TRBD1. The J segment lost 7 bases and the V segment lost 0 bases, leaving 9 bases of the junction unmatched. The CDR3 is 16 amino acids. CDR1 is SGHRS, CDR2 YFSETQ, per germline.